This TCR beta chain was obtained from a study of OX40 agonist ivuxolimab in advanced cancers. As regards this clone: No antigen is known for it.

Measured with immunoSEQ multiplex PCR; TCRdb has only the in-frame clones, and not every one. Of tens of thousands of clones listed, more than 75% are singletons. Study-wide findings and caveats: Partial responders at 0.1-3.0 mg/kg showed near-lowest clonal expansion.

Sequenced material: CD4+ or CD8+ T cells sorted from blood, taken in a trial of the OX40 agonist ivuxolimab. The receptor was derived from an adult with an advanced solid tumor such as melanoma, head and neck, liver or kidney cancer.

CDR3 residues: CASSLTSGRHEQYV. The CDR3 region has the DNA TGTGCCAGCAGCTTAACCTCCGGGAGACACGAGCAGTACGTC. The V and J genes are TRBV7-8 and TRBJ2-7; a weak D match, TRBD2 (6 bases). Germline assignment: CDR1 SGHVS and CDR2 FQNEAQ. The CDR3 is 14 amino acids. The ends were cut back, 2 bases at V and 5 bases at J, with 13 bases in the middle.